This T cell receptor beta chain was captured in a study of blood T cell repertoires in COVID-19. This clone has just one count. Profiling relied on immunoSEQ multiplex PCR, and the TCRdb table lists in-frame clones only, not all of them. This table holds roughly 240,000 clones, around 85% found once. Germline loops: CDR1 MNHEY, CDR2 SVGEGT. The V segment lost 5 bases and the J segment 1 base; nucleotides outside the gene matches: 1. The CDR3 has 14 amino acids. The chain uses TRBV6-2 or TRBV6-3 and TRBJ2-5, with 10 positions matching TRBD1. Sequenced input: peripheral blood. The TCR sequence derives from a woman aged 25-40 years who had recovered from COVID-19. CDR3 in amino acids: CASSRQGAQETQYF. The CDR3 DNA is TGTGCCAGCAGTCGACAGGGGGCCCAAGAGACCCAGTACTTC.